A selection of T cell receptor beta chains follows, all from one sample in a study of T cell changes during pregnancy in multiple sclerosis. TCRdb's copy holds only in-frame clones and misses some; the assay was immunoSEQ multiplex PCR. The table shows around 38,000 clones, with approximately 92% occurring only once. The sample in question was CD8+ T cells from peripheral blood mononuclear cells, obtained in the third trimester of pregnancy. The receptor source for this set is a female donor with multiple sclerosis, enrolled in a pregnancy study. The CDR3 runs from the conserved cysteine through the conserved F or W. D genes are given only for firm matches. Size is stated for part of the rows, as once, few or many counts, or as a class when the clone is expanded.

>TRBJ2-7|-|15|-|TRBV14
CASSQTTGYSYEQYF
TGTGCCAGCAGCCAAACCACAGGGTACTCCTACGAGCAGTACTTC
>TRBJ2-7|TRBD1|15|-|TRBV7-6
CASSLADRGPYEQYF
TGTGCCAGCAGCTTAGCAGACAGGGGCCCTTACGAGCAGTACTTC
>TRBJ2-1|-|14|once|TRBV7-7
CASSLAFRDNEQFF
TGTGCTAGCAGCTTAGCGTTCAGGGACAATGAGCAGTTCTTC
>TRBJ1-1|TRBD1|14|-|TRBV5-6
CASSQGAVNTEAFF
TGTGCCAGCAGCCAGGGGGCCGTAAACACTGAAGCTTTCTTT
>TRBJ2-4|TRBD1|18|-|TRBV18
CASSPPRDRGPERNIQYF
TGTGCCAGCTCCCCCCCCCGGGACAGGGGCCCAGAGAGGAACATTCAGTACTTC
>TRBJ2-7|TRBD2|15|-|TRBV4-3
CASSPRLAAVGEQYF
TGCGCCAGCAGCCCGCGGCTAGCGGCGGTAGGCGAGCAGTACTTC
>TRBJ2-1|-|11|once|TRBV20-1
CSAHSGTRGFF
TGCAGTGCTCATTCCGGGACAAGGGGGTTCTTC
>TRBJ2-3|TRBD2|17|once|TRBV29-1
CSVEGGSLAGVTDTQYF
TGCAGCGTTGAAGGGGGGTCCTTAGCGGGAGTCACAGATACGCAGTATTTT
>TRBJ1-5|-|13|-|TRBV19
CASSIWGDQPQHF
TGTGCCAGTAGTATATGGGGGGATCAGCCCCAGCATTTT
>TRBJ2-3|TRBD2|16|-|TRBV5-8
CASSILAGVNTDTQYF
TGTGCCAGCTCTATTTTAGCGGGAGTAAACACAGATACGCAGTATTTT
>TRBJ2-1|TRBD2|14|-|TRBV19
CATTSGSSYNEQFF
TGTGCCACCACTAGCGGGAGTTCCTACAATGAGCAGTTCTTC
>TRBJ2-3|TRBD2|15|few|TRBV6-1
CASSGLAGDTDTQYF
TGTGCCAGCAGTGGACTAGCGGGAGACACAGATACGCAGTATTTT
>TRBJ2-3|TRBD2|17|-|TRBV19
CASRASGSDKHRGTQYF
TGTGCCAGTAGGGCTAGCGGGTCCGATAAGCACAGAGGTACGCAGTATTTT
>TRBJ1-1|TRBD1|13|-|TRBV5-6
CASSYPGGTEAFF
TGTGCCAGCAGCTACCCAGGGGGTACTGAAGCTTTCTTT